The next 10 T cell receptor beta chains were all read from a single sample in a study of T cells in Graves' hyperthyroidism and ophthalmopathy. Amplification of TCR beta CDR3 regions was performed using RNA transcripts as template. Initially, a first-round RT-PCR of the TCR CDR3 employed the HTBI primer set. TCRdb re-called the multiplex PCR reads through MiXCR, storing one row per CDR3 protein. The data contain hundreds of thousands of distinct CDR3 sequences, roughly 17% of them singletons. The specimen was blood. All receptors come from a woman younger than 35 with Graves' ophthalmopathy.

The gene calls are TRBV7-3 and TRBJ2-1; 10 bases agree with TRBD2. With V trimmed by 5 bases and J by 4 bases, 14 bases remained unmatched. Looked up from germline, CDR1 is SGHTA and CDR2 is FQGTGA. CDR3 length: 18 residues. The CDR3 region is CASSPLGGGLAVYNEQFF. DNA of the CDR3: TGTGCCAGCAGCCCCCTCGGGGGTGGACTAGCGGTTTACAATGAGCAGTTCTTC. The entire variable domain, with the rest obtained from reference TRBV7-3 and TRBJ2-1, is as follows: GAGVSQTPSNKVTEKGKYVELRCDPISGHTALYWYRQSLGQGPEFLIYFQGTGAADDSGLPNDRFFAVRPEGSVSTLKIQRTERGDSAVYLCASSPLGGGLAVYNEQFFGPGTRLTVL.

The chain carries TRBV29-1 and TRBJ2-7; 8 bases line up with TRBD2. V gave up 6 bases and J gave up 0 bases; unmatched junction bases: 4. There are 13 residues in the CDR3. Germline CDR1 SQVTM, CDR2 ANQGSEA. DNA of the CDR3: TGCAGCGTCTTACTAGCGGACTCCTACGAGCAGTACTTC. Translating gives CSVLLADSYEQYF.

This clonotype has ten or more counts. V usage is TRBV20-1 and J usage is TRBJ2-1; D call uncertain. V lost 0 bases, J lost 3 bases, and 6 bases lay in between. The CDR3 has 13 amino acids. Germline V gives CDR1 DFQATT, CDR2 SNEGSKA (reference sequence). The CDR3 coding sequence is TGCAGTGCTAGAGAGGGAAACTACAATGAGCAGTTCTTC. It specifies CSAREGNYNEQFF.

This clonotype showed up just a few times. The J gene is TRBJ1-4, the V gene TRBV3-1; possible D gene TRBD1, 5 bases. CDR3 length: 19 residues. V was clipped by 4 bases and J by 8 bases, with 29 bases between them. Germline V lookup: CDR1 LGHDT, CDR2 YNNKEL (reference sequence). The CDR3 DNA reads as TGTGCCAGCAGCCCAGGGTATGACTTGGGAACCCGTGATAGGGAAAAACTGTTTTTT. Translation gives CASSPGYDLGTRDREKLFF.

This clonotype was recorded many times. V gene TRBV28 combines with J gene TRBJ2-3; the D gene could be TRBD1 or TRBD2 (6 bases each). The length of the CDR3 is 15 residues. The germline V and J ends were trimmed by 4 bases and 0 bases, with 11 bases remaining between them. Germline V lookup: CDR1 MDHEN, CDR2 SYDVKM. The CDR3 is CASSSGGLSTDTQYF. The CDR3 DNA is TGTGCCAGCAGTTCCGGGGGCCTTAGCACAGATACGCAGTATTTT.

This clonotype was seen at least ten times. This rearrangement joins TRBV6-2 or TRBV6-3 to TRBJ2-1, with TRBD1 matching 7 bases. With V trimmed by 4 bases and J by 9 bases, 12 bases remained unmatched. CDR1 MNHEY and CDR2 SVGEGT come from the germline V gene. This CDR3 spans 15 amino acids. In DNA form, the CDR3 reads TGTGCCAGCAGTTTACGCCCCGACAGGGAATCTGAGCAGTTCTTC. It translates to CASSLRPDRESEQFF.

J is TRBJ2-5 and V is TRBV11-1; 13 nucleotides align to TRBD2. After removal of 5 bases from V and 2 bases from J, the junction contained 14 bases not matched to a gene. Germline V CDR1 and CDR2: SGHAT, FQDESV (reference sequence). The CDR3 length is 19 residues. CDR3: CASSPSGSGLAGEQETQYF. The DNA of the CDR3 is TGTGCCAGCAGCCCGAGCGGGAGTGGACTAGCGGGAGAACAAGAGACCCAGTACTTC.

The rearrangement uses TRBV19 and TRBJ1-6, with D possibly being TRBD1 (5 bases). V was trimmed by 3 bases and J by 7 bases, leaving 10 bases between them. CDR1 LNHDA and CDR2 SQIVND come from the germline V gene (reference sequence). This CDR3 comprises 14 residues. CDR3 nucleotides: TGTGCCAGTAGTATCAGGGACGGCAATTCACCCCTCCACTTT. Protein sequence: CASSIRDGNSPLHF.

V gene TRBV20-1 combines with J gene TRBJ1-3; TRBD1 is a possible D gene (5 bases). Germline V gene data show CDR1 as DFQATT and CDR2 as SNEGSKA (reference sequence). V gave up 1 base and J gave up 8 bases, with 18 bases separating them. The CDR3 extends over 15 amino acids. CDR3 protein: CSARGGGGTRDTIYF. The CDR3 region has the DNA TGCAGTGCTAGAGGGGGTGGGGGAACTCGCGACACCATATATTTT.

This clonotype has just a few counts. The chain carries TRBV6-1 and TRBJ1-5; 8 nucleotides align to TRBD1. V dropped 8 bases and J dropped 5; count of bases not matched to a gene: 5. The germline CDR1 and CDR2 sequences are MNHNS and SASEGT. The CDR3 is 13 residues long. CDR3 amino acids: CASGRGLDQPQHF. The CDR3 bases are TGTGCCAGCGGCAGGGGGCTAGATCAGCCCCAGCATTTT.